The 18 T cell receptor beta chains below were found in one sample sequenced in a study of blood T cell repertoires in COVID-19. Only in-frame clones appear in the TCRdb table, and some are missing; sequencing was by immunoSEQ multiplex PCR. The table has 140,000 to 150,000 clones, about four fifths seen once. The sample was peripheral blood. Every receptor here comes from a human donor in a cohort sampled during active COVID-19.

The chain combines TRBV27 with TRBJ2-7; 10 bases are a match to TRBD2. V was pared by 6 bases and J by 4 bases, with 3 bases of the junction left unmatched. This CDR3 contains 13 residues. The V gene's germline CDR1 is MNHEY and CDR2 SMNVEV (reference sequence). Written as DNA, the CDR3 is TGTGCCAGCAGCCGGACTAGCGGTTACGAGCAGTACTTC. This gives the protein CASSRTSGYEQYF.

The genes are TRBV18 and TRBJ2-7; perhaps TRBD2 as D (6 bases). V was cut by 3 bases and J by 2 bases, with 14 bases left in between. This CDR3 region has 15 residues. Looked up from germline, CDR1 is KGHSH and CDR2 is LQKENI. The CDR3 here is CASSPTSTGTYEQYF. The CDR3 coding sequence is TGTGCCAGCTCACCCACTAGCACCGGGACCTACGAGCAGTACTTC.

This sequence joins TRBV7-2 and TRBJ1-4, with D possibly TRBD1 on 5 matching bases. Trimming took 1 base from V and 10 from J, leaving 16 bases between them. The CDR3 length is 15 residues. Germline V lookup: CDR1 SGHTA, CDR2 FQGNSA. CDR3 DNA: TGTGCCAGCAGCTTAGTTCTCGAGACAGCCTCAAAACTGTTTTTT. As protein: CASSLVLETASKLFF. Supplemented by reference TRBV7-2 and TRBJ1-4, the full variable domain reads GAGVSQSPSNKVTEKGKDVELRCDPISGHTALYWYRQSLGQGLEFLIYFQGNSAPDKSGLPSDRFSAERTGGSVSTLTIQRTQQEDSAVYLCASSLVLETASKLFFGSGTQLSVL.

The J gene is TRBJ2-7, the V gene TRBV4-3, with 10 nucleotides matching TRBD1. The J segment lost 2 bases and the V segment lost 2 bases, leaving 3 bases of the junction unmatched. The germline V gene encodes CDR1 LGHNA and CDR2 YSLEER. This CDR3 is built from 15 residues. The CDR3 sequence is CASSQQGTGAYEQYF. The CDR3 DNA reads as TGCGCCAGCAGCCAACAAGGGACAGGGGCCTACGAGCAGTACTTC.

J is TRBJ1-5 and V is TRBV28, with a tentative D call TRBD1 (5 bases). Germline values: CDR1 MDHEN, CDR2 SYDVKM. Trimming cost V 5 bases and J 5 bases, with 13 bases left between them. There are 14 residues in the CDR3. The CDR3: CASSAGGNYQPQHF. In DNA form, the CDR3 reads TGTGCCAGCAGTGCCGGGGGGAATTATCAGCCCCAGCATTTT.

V usage is TRBV15 and J usage is TRBJ2-3; 14 bases are shared with TRBD2. CDR1 is LNHNV and CDR2 is YYDKDF in the germline V gene (reference sequence). CDR3 size: 18 residues. With 4 bases clipped from V and 3 bases from J, the junction kept 9 bases outside the gene matches. CDR3 amino acids: CATSTTGTSGSRTDTQYF. The CDR3 nucleotides are TGTGCCACCAGCACCACCGGGACTAGCGGGAGTAGGACAGATACGCAGTATTTT.

The gene calls are TRBV28 and TRBJ2-1; maybe TRBD1 (6 bases). Germline V gives CDR1 MDHEN, CDR2 SYDVKM. This CDR3 has 15 amino acids. The germline V and J ends were trimmed by 5 bases and 0 bases, with 11 bases remaining between them. The CDR3 here is CASSTGPSSYNEQFF. The CDR3 coding sequence is TGTGCCAGCAGTACAGGGCCGAGCTCCTACAATGAGCAGTTCTTC.

This clone was recorded a few times. The V gene is TRBV6-5, the J gene TRBJ2-2; 11 bases align to TRBD2. Germline-derived CDR1 and CDR2 are MNHEY and SVGAGI. The CDR3 is made up of 16 amino acids. V was clipped by 4 bases and J by 6 bases; unmatched bases: 7. CDR3 DNA: TGTGCCAGCAGTTCCTGGGGTAGCGGGAGGGCCGGGGAGCTGTTTTTT. Translated, it gives CASSSWGSGRAGELFF.

CDR3: CASSPREGLAGVNEQFF. CDR3 coding DNA: TGCGCCAGCAGCCCCAGAGAGGGGCTAGCGGGAGTTAATGAGCAGTTCTTC. The chain recombines TRBV4-3 with TRBJ2-1; 10 nucleotides line up with TRBD2. The CDR3 contains 17 residues. From germline, CDR1 is LGHNA and CDR2 YSLEER. V was clipped by 4 bases and J by 7 bases; unmatched bases: 13.

J is TRBJ2-3 and V is TRBV7-9, with 16 bases fitting TRBD2. Germline V gene data show CDR1 as SEHNR and CDR2 as FQNEAQ (reference sequence). J lost 6 bases, V lost 5 bases, and 5 bases had no gene match. This CDR3 has 16 amino acids. The CDR3 DNA reads as TGTGCCAGCAGCCCCGGGACTAGCGGGAGGGTGGATACGCAGTATTTT. This gives the protein CASSPGTSGRVDTQYF.

The chain is built from TRBV28 and TRBJ2-4, with 13 bases lining up with TRBD2. There are 17 residues in the CDR3. V trimming: 5 bases; J trimming: 4 bases; junction bases outside the gene matches: 8. In germline, CDR1 is MDHEN, CDR2 SYDVKM. The DNA of the CDR3 is TGTGCCAGCAGTATCGGACTAGCGGGAGTTGATAAAAACATTCAGTACTTC. Its protein product is CASSIGLAGVDKNIQYF.

The chain uses TRBV19 and TRBJ2-5; perhaps TRBD2 as D (5 bases). With 0 bases removed from V and 7 bases from J, the gap between germline ends came to 15 bases. Germline V gene sequence: CDR1 LNHDA, CDR2 SQIVND (reference sequence). This CDR3 is built from 15 residues. The CDR3 here is CASSIDPTGRGTQYF. CDR3 DNA sequence: TGTGCCAGTAGTATAGATCCCACGGGGAGAGGGACCCAGTACTTC.

As to this clone: The sample holds other DNA sequences that translate to the same CDR3. The chain uses TRBV19 and TRBJ2-7, with 9 bases identical to TRBD1. The CDR3 spans 15 residues. Germline lookup yields CDR1 LNHDA and CDR2 SQIVND (reference sequence). V dropped 3 bases and J dropped 3; count of bases not matched to a gene: 6. CDR3 sequence reads: CASSIGGQGYYEQYF. DNA of the CDR3: TGTGCCAGTAGTATCGGGGGACAGGGCTACTACGAGCAGTACTTC.

This clone was detected a few times. The chain links TRBV2 to TRBJ2-1, with D possibly matching TRBD2 (6 bases). The CDR3 extends over 15 amino acids. The V end was cut by 4 bases, the J end by 1 base, with 11 bases between. In germline, CDR1 is SNHLY, CDR2 FYNNEI. This CDR3 is CASSVEGRSYNEQFF. Here the CDR3 DNA reads TGTGCCAGCAGTGTGGAGGGAAGGTCCTACAATGAGCAGTTCTTC.

The genes are TRBV19 and TRBJ1-2; 7 bases line up with TRBD1. The ends lost 8 bases at V and 7 bases at J; junction bases unmatched: 10. Germline-derived CDR1 and CDR2 are LNHDA and SQIVND (reference sequence). The CDR3 has 13 amino acids. CDR3 in amino acids: CASSDRVEFGYTF. Written as DNA, the CDR3 is TGTGCCAGTTCCGACAGGGTAGAGTTTGGCTACACCTTC.

The V and J genes are TRBV5-1 and TRBJ2-1; 7 bases are shared with TRBD2. Germline V gene data show CDR1 as SGHRS and CDR2 as YFSETQ. The CDR3 runs 17 residues. Trimming at V came to 1 base and at J to 8 bases, leaving 15 bases not matched to a gene. The CDR3 DNA reads as TGCGCCAGCAGCTTGTTAGCTAGCGGACTCCTGGGGGATGAGCAGTTCTTC. This codes for CASSLLASGLLGDEQFF. The entire variable domain, with the rest obtained from reference TRBV5-1 and TRBJ2-1, is as follows: KAGVTQTPRYLIKTRGQQVTLSCSPISGHRSVSWYQQTPGQGLQFLFEYFSETQRNKGNFPGRFSGRQFSNSRSEMNVSTLELGDSALYLCASSLLASGLLGDEQFFGPGTRLTVL.

The chain employs TRBV4-3 and TRBJ1-3; 7 bases fit TRBD1. The CDR3 has 17 residues. Germline CDR1 and CDR2: LGHNA and YSLEER. The trim removed 0 bases at V and 4 bases at J, leaving 9 bases unmatched. CDR3 sequence (DNA): TGCGCCAGCAGCCAAGATCTCCCCAGGGGGATGGGAAACACCATATATTTT. It is translated as CASSQDLPRGMGNTIYF.

This clone was counted only a few times. V and J are TRBV6-2 or TRBV6-3 and TRBJ2-2; 14 nucleotides agree with TRBD2. V lost 3 bases and J lost 4; bases outside the gene matches: 10. Germline CDR1 and CDR2: MNHEY and SVGEGT. This CDR3 has 19 amino acids. As DNA, the CDR3 is TGTGCCAGCAGTTATGGAGGGACTAGCGGGAGTAGAAGCACCGGGGAGCTGTTTTTT. Encoded protein: CASSYGGTSGSRSTGELFF.